This T cell receptor beta chain was profiled in a study of cytomegalovirus exposure and HLA in healthy donors (dated by TCRdb to about 2017). With respect to the entire study: According to a later analysis, the 120 validation repertoires were produced on the same platform as the 666 repertoires of the first cohort. The study aimed to test whether signatures of past pathogen exposure could be identified by cataloging public T cell receptors. A separate validation cohort of 100 to 150 different subjects was used in addition to the 666-subject first cohort. To predict cytomegalovirus infection status, the study combined high-throughput TCR immunosequencing, statistical association of individual TCRs with disease status, and machine learning. Overall study outcomes, separate from this receptor: A later analysis had no HLA typing for the validation cohort, so co-occurrence there was scored across all 130 or so repertoires. It was suggested by the authors that the approach could potentially be generalized to other disease states and immunological phenotypes. The classifier was reported to diagnose cytomegalovirus status with high specificity and sensitivity in both the original cohort and the validation cohort. The study gave a list of 150 to 200 TCR beta chains associated with cytomegalovirus. In vitro tests confirmed that a few of the cytomegalovirus-associated TCR beta chains recognize cytomegalovirus antigens. A later analysis found that TCRs clustered in the first cohort also tended to co-occur in the roughly 120 validation repertoires, with 94% of cluster scores above 0. Most TCR sequences were observed very rarely across donors, whereas some public TCRs were present in many individuals.

The CDR3 has 12 amino acids, counting the end cysteine and phenylalanine. CDR3 DNA is the only sequence kept; it has 36 bases, read in frame from the first base. The germline V gene supplies CDR1 SQVTM and CDR2 ANQGSEA. Trimming at the junction amounts to 3 bases on V and 0 bases on J, and the germline ends lie 6 bases apart. Libraries were prepared through the immunoSEQ multiplex PCR assay. The study's own analysis went as follows. A statistical classification framework was built for diagnosing cytomegalovirus status from the catalog of TCR beta chain sequences. In its TCRdb copy, this immuneACCESS table keeps in-frame sequences only and misses some clones. Where compared with another copy, unresolved V genes explain less than half of these, and the others have no known cause. V, J and clone size are those of that table, while D and trimming were read from the DNA. The sample table contains around 220,000 clones; only one count was recorded for about 91% of them. The ten largest clones add up to 2.9% of the sample.

Comment on this clone: Its antigen is not yet known. Nothing much larger sits one base from this clone, and base qualities are not available.

Separate from the roughly 650-subject first cohort, the validation cohort of around 130 subjects was the group to which the donors belonged. The sequence was obtained from a woman aged 18-29 years in good health and CMV-seronegative. This chain joins TRBV29-1 to TRBJ2-7; the D gene is perhaps TRBD2, on 5 matching bases. Sequences were obtained from PBMCs. The CDR3 amino acid sequence is: CSVEGSSYEQYF. The bases are TGCAGCGTTGAGGGGAGCTCCTACGAGCAGTACTTC.